Below, 31 T cell receptor beta chains from the same sample are listed, as sequenced in a study of beta chain features in type 1 diabetes. Notes on the study in general: Moderately but significantly shorter TCRB CDR3s were found in Type 1 diabetes patients in all four CD4+ subsets.

Sequencing targeted expressed TCRB transcripts, as all isolated RNA had been reverse transcribed. Sequencing used immunoSEQ multiplex PCR; TCRdb keeps in-frame clones, though not all of them. The sample records a few hundred thousand clones, 10% to 15% being singletons. These receptors' antigens are unknown. The sample comprised naive CD4+ T cells from blood. These TCRs come from a woman in her late teens or twenties with type 1 diabetes.

Only a few counts were recorded for this clone. The V gene is TRBV7-9, the J gene TRBJ1-3, with 7 bases identical to TRBD1. The germline CDR1 and CDR2 sequences are SEHNR and FQNEAQ (reference sequence). V shed 5 bases, J shed 2 bases, and the junction held 6 bases outside the gene matches. This CDR3 region has 15 residues. CDR3: CASSRSGTAGNTIYF. The CDR3 DNA follows: TGTGCCAGCAGCCGCTCTGGGACAGCTGGAAACACCATATATTTT.

This clone was detected only a few times. The rearrangement joins TRBV19 to TRBJ2-5; TRBD2 is a possible D gene (5 bases). The CDR3 covers 13 residues. Germline CDR1 is LNHDA and CDR2 is SQIVND (reference sequence). V was trimmed by 3 bases and J by 7 bases, leaving 12 bases between them. The CDR3 DNA is TGTGCCAGTAGTATGACCGGGGTGGGGACCCAGTACTTC. It codes for CASSMTGVGTQYF.

The chain employs TRBV4-1 and TRBJ2-2; 10 nucleotides align to TRBD2. The CDR3 contains 19 residues. Germline V gives CDR1 MGHRA, CDR2 YSYEKL. V trimming: 2 bases; J trimming: 1 base; junction bases outside the gene matches: 10. The CDR3 DNA is TGCGCCAGCAGCCAACTGTCGCTAGCGGGAGTCGGGAACACCGGGGAGCTGTTTTTT. Its translation is CASSQLSLAGVGNTGELFF.

The rearrangement links TRBV5-4 to TRBJ2-2; TRBD2 agrees at 7 bases. Germline CDR1 reads SGHNT; CDR2 reads YYREEE (reference sequence). V shed 5 bases, J shed 5 bases, and the junction held 9 bases outside the gene matches. This CDR3 is 15 amino acids long. CDR3 amino acids: CASSLPGGGTGELFF. The CDR3 DNA sequence: TGTGCCAGCAGTCTCCCGGGAGGAGGGACCGGGGAGCTGTTTTTT.

The CDR3 coding sequence is TGCGCCAGCAGCTTGGGGACAGCACAAGAGACCCAGTACTTC. It codes for CASSLGTAQETQYF. The chain recombines TRBV5-1 with TRBJ2-5; perhaps TRBD1 as D (6 bases). Trimming left V 0 bases short and J 2 bases short, with 8 bases between. The germline V gene has CDR1 SGHRS and CDR2 YFSETQ. This CDR3 is 14 amino acids long.

This clone was counted between two and nine times. The chain combines TRBV28 with TRBJ2-3; 8 bases line up with TRBD2. With V trimmed by 5 bases and J by 2 bases, 9 bases remained unmatched. Looked up from germline, CDR1 is MDHEN and CDR2 is SYDVKM. The CDR3 is 16 residues long. CDR3 residues: CASSTPTGGNTDTQYF. Written as DNA, the CDR3 is TGTGCCAGCAGTACTCCGACGGGGGGGAACACAGATACGCAGTATTTT.

This clone was counted only a few times. The chain joins TRBV5-1 to TRBJ2-1, with TRBD2 identical over 11 bases. The junction had 6 bases not matched to a gene; V was cut back by 4 bases and J by 3 bases. This CDR3 spans 16 amino acids. Per the germline V gene, CDR1 is SGHRS and CDR2 is YFSETQ. The CDR3 here is CASSQSLAGGYNEQFF. CDR3 coding DNA: TGCGCCAGCAGCCAGTCTCTAGCGGGAGGCTACAATGAGCAGTTCTTC.

This clone was found a few times. The CDR3 reads CASSLGGPGIVYNEQFF. The CDR3 DNA reads as TGTGCCAGCAGCTTAGGGGGTCCCGGGATAGTCTACAATGAGCAGTTCTTC. The rearrangement links TRBV7-2 to TRBJ2-1; the D gene is possibly TRBD2 (5 bases). This CDR3 region has 17 residues. V lost 1 base, J lost 3 bases, and 16 bases lay in between. Germline V CDR1 and CDR2: SGHTA, FQGNSA.

The chain uses TRBV30 and TRBJ1-3, with D perhaps matching TRBD1 (5 bases). Germline V CDR1 and CDR2: GTSNPN, SVGIG (reference sequence). The V end was cut by 5 bases, the J end by 2 bases, with 7 bases between. The CDR3 sequence is 12 residues long. The CDR3 bases are TGTGCCTGGGGGGGGACTGGAAACACCATATATTTT. This codes for CAWGGTGNTIYF.

This clone was picked up a small number of times. The chain couples TRBV5-4 to TRBJ2-5; 13 nucleotides align to TRBD2. With V trimmed by 2 bases and J by 3 bases, 1 base remained unmatched. The CDR3 has 15 residues. From germline, CDR1 is SGHNT and CDR2 YYREEE (reference sequence). This chain's CDR3 is CASSFGLAGEETQYF. The DNA of the CDR3 is TGTGCCAGCAGCTTCGGACTAGCGGGGGAAGAGACCCAGTACTTC.

Only a few counts were recorded for this clone. The chain combines TRBV7-9 with TRBJ2-7, with 13 bases lining up with TRBD2. V gave up 5 bases and J gave up 5 bases; unmatched junction bases: 6. This CDR3 is built from 15 residues. The germline CDR1 and CDR2 sequences are SEHNR and FQNEAQ (reference sequence). The CDR3 DNA is TGTGCCAGCAGCCGGCGGACTAGCGGGAGTAACGAGCAGTACTTC. Translation: CASSRRTSGSNEQYF.

V usage is TRBV11-3 and J usage is TRBJ2-1, with D perhaps TRBD2 (6 bases). V was cut by 5 bases and J by 8 bases, with 19 bases left in between. The CDR3 length is 15 residues. CDR1 and CDR2 from the germline V gene are SGHNT and YENEEA. This CDR3 is CASSPEARGGDEQFF. The CDR3 DNA reads as TGTGCCAGCAGCCCTGAGGCGCGGGGAGGCGATGAGCAGTTCTTC.

The chain carries TRBV12-5 and TRBJ2-2; possible D gene TRBD2, 5 bases. The V and J ends lost 1 base and 0 bases respectively, with 12 bases between them. CDR3 size: 17 residues. Germline CDR1 reads LGHNT; CDR2 reads FRNRAP. In DNA, the CDR3 is TGTGCTAGTGGTTTGGCAAGTCTAGCAACGAACACCGGGGAGCTGTTTTTT. Protein: CASGLASLATNTGELFF.

This rearrangement joins TRBV4-1 to TRBJ1-2; 7 bases are a match to TRBD1. This CDR3 has 16 residues. The J segment lost 6 bases and the V segment lost 4 bases, leaving 14 bases of the junction unmatched. Germline V lookup: CDR1 MGHRA, CDR2 YSYEKL. The CDR3 loop reads CASSPTFGTALHGYTF. As DNA, the CDR3 is TGCGCCAGCAGCCCCACCTTCGGGACAGCGCTTCATGGCTACACCTTC.

The rearrangement uses TRBV5-4 and TRBJ2-7; D is perhaps TRBD2 (7 bases). Germline values: CDR1 SGHNT, CDR2 YYREEE (reference sequence). V was shortened by 3 bases and J by 1 base, with 11 bases between the two germline ends. The CDR3 consists of 14 residues. The chain's CDR3 is CASSSGGKSYEQYF. Written as DNA, the CDR3 is TGTGCCAGCAGCTCGGGGGGCAAGTCCTACGAGCAGTACTTC. The full variable domain, its missing parts supplied by reference TRBV5-4 and TRBJ2-7, is ETGVTQSPTHLIKTRGQQVTLRCSSQSGHNTVSWYQQALGQGPQFIFQYYREEENGRGNFPPRFSGLQFPNYSSELNVNALELDDSALYLCASSSGGKSYEQYFGPGTRLTVT.

The chain joins TRBV2 to TRBJ2-1; the D is unclear. The CDR3 length is 14 residues. The germline CDR1 and CDR2 sequences are SNHLY and FYNNEI. V lost 6 bases, J lost 4 bases, and 13 bases lay in between. CDR3 nucleotide sequence: TGTGCCAGCAGATTTGACTCGAGTTACAATGAGCAGTTCTTC. Protein product: CASRFDSSYNEQFF.

This rearrangement joins TRBV7-2 to TRBJ2-1; a possible D gene is TRBD2 (6 bases). This CDR3 has 16 amino acids. Deletions cut 2 bases from V and 8 bases from J, with 19 bases between. From germline, CDR1 is SGHTA and CDR2 FQGNSA. CDR3 in DNA: TGTGCCAGCAGCTTAAGGGCTAGCGCCGACGGGTATGAGCAGTTCTTC. Its protein is CASSLRASADGYEQFF.

This clone was counted between two and nine times. The chain has TRBV29-1 and TRBJ2-2; 9 nucleotides match TRBD1. Trimming removed 4 bases from V and 0 bases from J; junction bases left unmatched: 0. CDR1 and CDR2 (germline): SQVTM, ANQGSEA. The CDR3 has 14 amino acids. The CDR3 reads CSVGDRANTGELFF. For the CDR3, the DNA is TGCAGCGTTGGGGACAGGGCGAACACCGGGGAGCTGTTTTTT.

This clone was counted between two and nine times. V and J are TRBV5-1 and TRBJ2-1; 8 bases are a match to TRBD2. Trimming removed 1 base from V and 2 bases from J; junction bases left unmatched: 8. The CDR3 consists of 17 residues. Germline CDR1 reads SGHRS; CDR2 reads YFSETQ. The CDR3 sequence is CASSLQQSGSPYNEQFF. CDR3 bases: TGCGCCAGCAGCTTGCAGCAAAGCGGGAGTCCCTACAATGAGCAGTTCTTC. Filled out from reference TRBV5-1 and TRBJ2-1, the complete variable domain reads KAGVTQTPRYLIKTRGQQVTLSCSPISGHRSVSWYQQTPGQGLQFLFEYFSETQRNKGNFPGRFSGRQFSNSRSEMNVSTLELGDSALYLCASSLQQSGSPYNEQFFGPGTRLTVL.

The chain carries TRBV5-1 and TRBJ2-7, with 14 bases aligning to TRBD2. The CDR3 extends over 17 amino acids. With 4 bases clipped from V and 0 bases from J, the junction kept 6 bases outside the gene matches. From germline, CDR1 is SGHRS and CDR2 YFSETQ. The CDR3 sequence: CASSTGLAGAGSYEQYF. CDR3 bases: TGCGCCAGCAGCACGGGACTAGCGGGAGCGGGCTCCTACGAGCAGTACTTC.

This chain connects TRBV11-2 to TRBJ2-7; 8 bases are a match to TRBD2. Germline lookup yields CDR1 SGHAT and CDR2 FQNNGV. V gave up 8 bases and J gave up 3 bases; unmatched junction bases: 9. The CDR3 runs 14 residues. The CDR3 reads CASEREGNNYEQYF. In nucleotides, the CDR3 is TGTGCCAGCGAACGGGAGGGAAATAACTACGAGCAGTACTTC.

This clone was seen a handful of times. The chain is built from TRBV5-1 and TRBJ2-1; the D gene is possibly TRBD2 (5 bases). Trimming removed 7 bases from V and 2 bases from J, with 16 bases in between. The CDR3 is 15 amino acids. Germline assignment: CDR1 SGHRS and CDR2 YFSETQ. DNA of the CDR3: TGCGCCAGCTCCCCCATGGACTTGCCCTACAATGAGCAGTTCTTC. It translates to CASSPMDLPYNEQFF.

The rearrangement joins TRBV14 to TRBJ1-1; the D is unclear. V was clipped by 1 base and J by 11 bases, with 14 bases between them. The CDR3 runs to 13 residues. The germline V gene encodes CDR1 SGHDN and CDR2 FVKESK. DNA of the CDR3: TGTGCCAGCAGCCAAGTTGCATCTGTGCGCGCTTTCTTT. Its translation is CASSQVASVRAFF.

This clone was found a few times. V gene TRBV19 combines with J gene TRBJ2-6, with 7 positions matching TRBD1. With 3 bases clipped from V and 3 bases from J, the junction kept 5 bases outside the gene matches. Germline-derived CDR1 and CDR2 are LNHDA and SQIVND (reference sequence). This CDR3 region has 16 residues. The CDR3 sequence: CASSIRQGGGANVLTF. DNA for the CDR3: TGTGCCAGTAGTATTCGACAGGGTGGTGGGGCCAACGTCCTGACTTTC.

The V call is TRBV7-8, the J call TRBJ2-1, with D possibly being TRBD2 (6 bases). Trimming shortened V by 4 bases and J by 8 bases, and 15 bases separated the two germline ends. CDR1 SGHVS and CDR2 FQNEAQ come from the germline V gene. This CDR3 has 14 amino acids. CDR3: CASSSWDSRDEQFF. CDR3 bases: TGTGCCAGCAGCTCCTGGGACTCCCGAGATGAGCAGTTCTTC. Filled out from reference TRBV7-8 and TRBJ2-1, the complete variable domain reads GAGVSQSPRYKVAKRGQDVALRCDPISGHVSLFWYQQALGQGPEFLTYFQNEAQLDKSGLPSDRFFAERPEGSVSTLKIQRTQQEDSAVYLCASSSWDSRDEQFFGPGTRLTVL.

Concerning this clone itself: The final CDR3 position lacks the conserved phenylalanine or tryptophan, pointing to a likely read error. No DNA is shown, since the ends of the CDR3 on it are uncertain; the CDR3 is the one TCRdb lists. The chain employs TRBV28 and TRBJ2-7; the D call in the table, TRBD2, was not verified against the DNA. The CDR3 is 12 residues long, counting both termini. Germline V CDR1 and CDR2: MDHEN, SYDVKM. The CDR3 loop reads CASSRTTSGSYL.

The V and J genes are TRBV6-5 and TRBJ2-7, with 7 bases identical to TRBD2. The V segment lost 6 bases and the J segment 1 base; nucleotides outside the gene matches: 9. The germline CDR1 and CDR2 sequences are MNHEY and SVGAGI. The CDR3 loop spans 15 amino acids. The CDR3 loop is CASSARGGPSYEQYF. In DNA form, the CDR3 reads TGTGCCAGCAGCGCCCGGGGAGGGCCATCCTACGAGCAGTACTTC.

This clone showed up just a few times. V and J are TRBV9 and TRBJ2-7; 7 positions agree with TRBD1. The CDR3 is 15 residues long. Per the germline V gene, CDR1 is SGDLS and CDR2 is YYNGEE. V was pared by 1 base and J by 3 bases, with 7 bases of the junction left unmatched. CDR3 protein: CASSVTPGQNYEQYF. Written as DNA, the CDR3 is TGTGCCAGCAGCGTAACCCCGGGACAGAACTACGAGCAGTACTTC.

This clone showed up just a few times. The chain has TRBV9 and TRBJ2-2, with 8 bases fitting TRBD2. The CDR3 is 16 amino acids. V shed 0 bases and J 4 bases; nucleotides not matched to a gene: 5. Looked up from germline, CDR1 is SGDLS and CDR2 is YYNGEE. CDR3: CASSVGSGTFTGELFF. The CDR3 coding sequence is TGTGCCAGCAGCGTAGGTAGCGGGACGTTCACCGGGGAGCTGTTTTTT.

The chain has TRBV6-5 and TRBJ1-6; 7 bases are shared with TRBD1. This CDR3 has 15 amino acids. V shed 1 base, J shed 6 bases, and the junction held 3 bases outside the gene matches. Germline CDR1 MNHEY, CDR2 SVGAGI. In DNA, the CDR3 is TGTGCCAGCAGTTACTGGACAGGAACTAATTCACCCCTCCACTTT. Amino acids: CASSYWTGTNSPLHF.

This clone has a handful of counts. V gene TRBV5-4 combines with J gene TRBJ2-1; 7 nucleotides match TRBD1. Germline CDR1 reads SGHNT; CDR2 reads YYREEE (reference sequence). The CDR3 runs to 16 residues. The ends lost 4 bases at V and 1 base at J; junction bases unmatched: 8. The CDR3 loop reads CASSPGTASSYNEQFF. The DNA for the CDR3 is TGTGCCAGCAGCCCGGGGACAGCCTCATCCTACAATGAGCAGTTCTTC.